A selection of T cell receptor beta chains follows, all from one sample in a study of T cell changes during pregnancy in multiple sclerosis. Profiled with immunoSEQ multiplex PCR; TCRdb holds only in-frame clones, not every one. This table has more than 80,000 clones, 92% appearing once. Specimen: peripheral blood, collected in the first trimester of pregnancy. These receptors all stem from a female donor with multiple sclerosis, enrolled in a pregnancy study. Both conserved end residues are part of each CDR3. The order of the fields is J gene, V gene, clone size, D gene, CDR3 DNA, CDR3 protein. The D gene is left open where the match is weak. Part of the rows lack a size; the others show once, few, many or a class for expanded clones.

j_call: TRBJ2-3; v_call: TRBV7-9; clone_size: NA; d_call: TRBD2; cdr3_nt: TGTGCCAGCAGCCGGACTAGCGGGCGCACAGATACGCAGTATTTT; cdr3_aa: CASSRTSGRTDTQYF
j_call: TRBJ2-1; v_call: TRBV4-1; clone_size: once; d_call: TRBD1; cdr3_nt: TGCGCCAGCAGTCCTATCGGACAGGGGGCCAATGAGCAGTTCTTC; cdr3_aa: CASSPIGQGANEQFF
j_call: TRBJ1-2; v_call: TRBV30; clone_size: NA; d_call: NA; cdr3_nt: TGTGCCTGGAGAGGGGATCTCTATGGCTACACCTTC; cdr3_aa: CAWRGDLYGYTF
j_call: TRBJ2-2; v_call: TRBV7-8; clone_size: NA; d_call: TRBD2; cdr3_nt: TGTGCCAGCACCTCGGGACGGCGGTTAGCGGGAGGGCCCAGCACCGGGGAGCTGTTTTTT; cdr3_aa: CASTSGRRLAGGPSTGELFF
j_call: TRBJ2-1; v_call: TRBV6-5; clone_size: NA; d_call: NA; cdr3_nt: TGTGCCAGCAGTTACTCGAGAGGGAACAATGAGCAGTTCTTC; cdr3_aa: CASSYSRGNNEQFF
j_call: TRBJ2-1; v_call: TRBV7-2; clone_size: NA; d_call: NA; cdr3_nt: TGTGCCAGCAGCTTACATCCTAATATATACAATGAGCAGTTCTTC; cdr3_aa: CASSLHPNIYNEQFF
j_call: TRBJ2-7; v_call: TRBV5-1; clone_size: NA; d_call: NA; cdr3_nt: TGCGCCAGCACCGAGGGAGGCCCCTCCTACGAGCAGTACTTC; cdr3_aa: CASTEGGPSYEQYF
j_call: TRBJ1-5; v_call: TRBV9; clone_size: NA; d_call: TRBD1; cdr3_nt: TGTGCCAGCAGCGTTAGGGGGCCAGGCAATCAGCCCCAGCATTTT; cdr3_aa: CASSVRGPGNQPQHF
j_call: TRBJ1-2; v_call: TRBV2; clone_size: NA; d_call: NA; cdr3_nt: TGTGCCAGCTGCTTTTCCGGTAACTATGGCTACACCTTC; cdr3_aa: CASCFSGNYGYTF
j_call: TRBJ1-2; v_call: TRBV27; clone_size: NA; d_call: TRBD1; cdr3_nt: TGTGCCAGCAGTTTAGGGGGGACAGGAGGATATGGCTACACCTTC; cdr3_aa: CASSLGGTGGYGYTF
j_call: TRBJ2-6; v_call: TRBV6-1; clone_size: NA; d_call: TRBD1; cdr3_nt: TGTGCCAGCAGCCTGACAGGGTCGGGGGCCAACGTCCTGACTTTC; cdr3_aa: CASSLTGSGANVLTF
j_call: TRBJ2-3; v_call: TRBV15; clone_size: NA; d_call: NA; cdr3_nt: TGTGCCACCAGCAGATCCGGGATAAGCACAGATACGCAGTATTTT; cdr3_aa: CATSRSGISTDTQYF
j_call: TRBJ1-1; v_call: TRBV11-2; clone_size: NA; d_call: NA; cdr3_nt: TGTGCCAGCAGCTCCGGACTTTTAACCGAAGCTTTCTTT; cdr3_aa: CASSSGLLTEAFF
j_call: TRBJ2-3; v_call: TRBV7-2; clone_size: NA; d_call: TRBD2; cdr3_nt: TGTGCCAGCAGCTTAGCGTGGCTAGCGGGAGTCACAGATACGCAGTATTTT; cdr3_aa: CASSLAWLAGVTDTQYF
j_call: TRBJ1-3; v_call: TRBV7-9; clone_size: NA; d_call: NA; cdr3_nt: TGTGCCAGCAGCCTTGGACAGCTCATAATAGGAAACACCATATATTTT; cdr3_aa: CASSLGQLIIGNTIYF
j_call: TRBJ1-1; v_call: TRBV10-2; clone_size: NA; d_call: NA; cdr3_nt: TGCGCCAGCAGTGAGGACAGGCGGTACACTAGGAACACTGAAGCTTTCTTT; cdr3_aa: CASSEDRRYTRNTEAFF